This T cell receptor (beta chain) was profiled in a study of blood T cell repertoires in COVID-19. Across the study: Acute and convalescent COVID-19 specimens originated in the United States, Italy and Spain.

Clones were read by immunoSEQ multiplex PCR, and TCRdb kept only the in-frame ones, dropping some. The data show about 210,000 clones, with roughly four fifths seen just once and approximately 8% held by the top ten. The germline gives CDR1 GTSNPN, CDR2 SVGIG (reference sequence). With V trimmed by 0 bases and J by 0 bases, 14 bases remained unmatched. The CDR3 length is 21 residues. The J gene is TRBJ2-1, the V gene TRBV30; 13 positions match TRBD2. The source of this sequence is a woman aged 45 to 65 with active or convalescent COVID-19. The sequencing input was peripheral blood. This CDR3 reads CAWSVRKGGLAGVSSYNEQFF. The CDR3 DNA sequence: TGTGCCTGGAGTGTACGTAAGGGAGGACTAGCGGGGGTTAGCTCCTACAATGAGCAGTTCTTC.